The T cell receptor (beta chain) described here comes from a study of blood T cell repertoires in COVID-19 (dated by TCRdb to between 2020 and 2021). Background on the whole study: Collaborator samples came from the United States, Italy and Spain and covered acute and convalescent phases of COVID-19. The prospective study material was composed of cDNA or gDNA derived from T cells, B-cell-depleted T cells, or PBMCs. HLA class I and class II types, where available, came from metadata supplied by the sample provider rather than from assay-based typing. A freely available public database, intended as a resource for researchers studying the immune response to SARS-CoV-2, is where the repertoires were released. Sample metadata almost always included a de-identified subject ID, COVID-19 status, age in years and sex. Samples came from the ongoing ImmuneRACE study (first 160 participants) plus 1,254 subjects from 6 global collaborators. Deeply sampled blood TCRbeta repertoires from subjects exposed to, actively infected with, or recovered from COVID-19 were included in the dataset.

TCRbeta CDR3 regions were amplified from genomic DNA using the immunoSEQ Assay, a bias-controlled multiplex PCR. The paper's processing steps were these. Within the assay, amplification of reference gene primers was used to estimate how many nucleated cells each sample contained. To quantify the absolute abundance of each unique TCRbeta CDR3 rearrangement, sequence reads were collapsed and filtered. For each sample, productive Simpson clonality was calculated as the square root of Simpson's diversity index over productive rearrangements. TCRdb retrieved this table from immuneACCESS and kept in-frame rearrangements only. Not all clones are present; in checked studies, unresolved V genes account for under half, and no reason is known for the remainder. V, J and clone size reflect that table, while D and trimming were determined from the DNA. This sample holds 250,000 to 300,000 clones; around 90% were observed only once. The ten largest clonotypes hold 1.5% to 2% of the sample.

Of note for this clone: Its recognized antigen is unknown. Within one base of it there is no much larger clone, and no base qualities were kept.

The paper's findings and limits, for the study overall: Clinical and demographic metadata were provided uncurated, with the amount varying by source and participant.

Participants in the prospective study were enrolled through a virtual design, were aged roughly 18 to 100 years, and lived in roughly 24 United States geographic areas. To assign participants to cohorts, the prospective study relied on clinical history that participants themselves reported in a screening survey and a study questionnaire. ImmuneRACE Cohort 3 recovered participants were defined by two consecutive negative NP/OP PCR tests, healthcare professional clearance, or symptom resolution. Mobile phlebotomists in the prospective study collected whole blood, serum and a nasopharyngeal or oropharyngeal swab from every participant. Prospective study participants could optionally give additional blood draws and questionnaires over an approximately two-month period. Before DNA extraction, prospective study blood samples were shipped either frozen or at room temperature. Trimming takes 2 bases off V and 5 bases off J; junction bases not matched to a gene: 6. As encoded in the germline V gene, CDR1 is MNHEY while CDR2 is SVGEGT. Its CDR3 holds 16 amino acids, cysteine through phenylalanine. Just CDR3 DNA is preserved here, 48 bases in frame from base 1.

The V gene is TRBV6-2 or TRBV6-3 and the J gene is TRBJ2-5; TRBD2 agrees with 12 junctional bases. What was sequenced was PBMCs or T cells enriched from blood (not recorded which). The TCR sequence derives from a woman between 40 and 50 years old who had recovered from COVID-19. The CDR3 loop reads CASSYPTSGRGETQYF. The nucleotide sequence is TGTGCCAGCAGTTACCCGACTAGCGGGAGAGGGGAGACCCAGTACTTC.